Listed here are 24 T cell receptor beta chains from one sample, sequenced in a study of regulatory T cells in long-lasting Graves disease. TCR beta libraries were built with iRepertoire HTBI primers and Arm-PCR of CDR3 regions. TCRdb reprocessed the multiplex PCR reads with MiXCR, giving one entry per CDR3 protein. The table shows 450,000 to 600,000 distinct CDR3 sequences, with roughly 17% occurring only once. Documented time point: newly diagnosed GD, antithyroid drugs for less than 3 months. PBMCs were the source of the RNA used for TCR sequencing. The sample was also linked to a second study, of T cells in Graves' hyperthyroidism and ophthalmopathy.

The material sequenced was peripheral blood mononuclear cells (PBMCs), taken at new diagnosis, from a patient treated with antithyroid drugs. Receptors were obtained from a man aged 40-49 years with Graves disease.

This clonotype was detected many times. As DNA, the CDR3 is TGTGCCAGCAGTGGGGATGGGGGCCAAGAGACCCAGTACTTC. It specifies CASSGDGGQETQYF. The rearrangement uses TRBV2 and TRBJ2-5; either TRBD1 or TRBD2 may supply D (5 bases each). The length of the CDR3 is 14 residues. V lost 4 bases, J lost 1 base, and 10 bases lay in between. Germline loops: CDR1 SNHLY, CDR2 FYNNEI. Together with reference TRBV2 and TRBJ2-5, the CDR3 gives the full variable domain: EPEVTQTPSHQVTQMGQEVILRCVPISNHLYFYWYRQILGQKVEFLVSFYNNEISEKSEIFDDQFSVERPDGSNFTLKIRSTKLEDSAMYFCASSGDGGQETQYFGPGTRLLVL.

This clonotype was seen once. The chain carries TRBV6-2 or TRBV6-3 and TRBJ1-5; D remains ambiguous. CDR3 length: 15 residues. CDR1 and CDR2 (germline): MNHEY, SVGEGT. Trimming left V 5 bases short and J 0 bases short, with 11 bases between. The CDR3 bases are TGTGCCAGCAGTGAGAGATATGATAGCAATCAGCCCCAGCATTTT. This encodes CASSERYDSNQPQHF.

As concerns this clonotype: A much more abundant neighbour one base away suggests this may be a read error. V is TRBV2 and J is TRBJ2-1; 9 nucleotides align to TRBD2. The CDR3 contains 18 residues. The J segment lost 3 bases and the V segment lost 3 bases, leaving 12 bases of the junction unmatched. Looked up from germline, CDR1 is SNHLY and CDR2 is FYNNEI. The CDR3: CASSESPGTSRLYNEQFF. The CDR3 DNA is TGTGCCAGCAGTGAGTCACCCGGGACTAGCAGACTCTACAATGAGCAGTTCTTC.

This clonotype was counted at least ten times. The CDR3 is CASSQDRRSNQPQHF. For the CDR3, the DNA is TGTGCCAGCAGCCAAGACCGCCGAAGCAATCAGCCCCAGCATTTT. The chain couples TRBV3-1 to TRBJ1-5; the D is unclear. Per germline, CDR1 LGHDT and CDR2 YNNKEL (reference sequence). Between the trimmed V and J ends, which lost 0 bases and 1 base, there was a span of 7 bases. This CDR3 is 15 amino acids long.

This clonotype has a handful of counts. The chain links TRBV29-1 to TRBJ2-5, with 7 nucleotides matching TRBD2. J was trimmed by 1 base and V by 7 bases; bases with no gene match: 3. Germline-derived CDR1 and CDR2 are SQVTM and ANQGSEA. The CDR3 contains 12 residues. CDR3 sequence: CSGREPQETQYF. Here the CDR3 DNA reads TGCAGCGGGCGGGAGCCCCAAGAGACCCAGTACTTC.

This clonotype was counted ten times or more. This rearrangement joins TRBV12-3 or TRBV12-4 to TRBJ1-1; no clear D. This CDR3 is 14 amino acids long. V shed 6 bases and J shed 2 bases, with 13 bases lying between them. This CDR3 reads CASSTRKSNTEAFF. CDR3 DNA: TGTGCCAGCAGCACGAGGAAGAGTAACACTGAAGCTTTCTTT.

The V and J genes are TRBV2 and TRBJ1-4; TRBD1 agrees at 9 bases. The length of the CDR3 is 14 residues. Germline assignment: CDR1 SNHLY and CDR2 FYNNEI. Trimming removed 5 bases from V and 6 bases from J; junction bases left unmatched: 4. The CDR3 reads CASSRQGGYEKLFF. The CDR3 DNA reads as TGTGCCAGCAGTCGACAGGGGGGCTATGAAAAACTGTTTTTT.

This clonotype came up many times. The V and J genes are TRBV5-1 and TRBJ1-2; D call uncertain. Trimming removed 1 base at V and 8 bases at J, with 9 bases between. From germline, CDR1 is SGHRS and CDR2 YFSETQ. The CDR3 runs to 12 residues. CDR3: CASSLYQDGYTF. In DNA form, the CDR3 reads TGCGCCAGCAGCTTGTACCAAGACGGCTACACCTTC.

This clonotype was picked up many times. This sequence joins TRBV12-3 or TRBV12-4 and TRBJ2-1; 12 bases agree with TRBD1. V was clipped by 7 bases and J by 9 bases; unmatched bases: 7. The CDR3 has 14 amino acids. The CDR3 loop is CASTRDRGRLEQFF. The CDR3 DNA follows: TGTGCCAGCACCAGGGACAGGGGGCGACTTGAGCAGTTCTTC.

There are many counts of this clonotype. The chain employs TRBV3-1 and TRBJ1-2; 8 bases line up with TRBD1. Per the germline V gene, CDR1 is LGHDT and CDR2 is YNNKEL (reference sequence). CDR3 length: 15 amino acids. Unmatched junction bases numbered 6, after V lost 4 bases and J lost 2 bases. The CDR3 sequence is CASSPVGDRNYGYTF. CDR3 bases: TGTGCCAGCAGCCCCGTTGGGGACAGGAACTATGGCTACACCTTC. Using reference TRBV3-1 and TRBJ1-2 for the parts outside the CDR3, the full variable domain is DTAVSQTPKYLVTQMGNDKSIKCEQNLGHDTMYWYKQDSKKFLKIMFSYNNKELIINETVPNRFSPKSPDKAHLNLHINSLELGDSAVYFCASSPVGDRNYGYTFGSGTRLTVV.

This clonotype was seen at least ten times. J is TRBJ2-3 and V is TRBV9, with unresolved D. Germline CDR1 reads SGDLS; CDR2 reads YYNGEE. V shed 1 base and J shed 4 bases, with 10 bases lying between them. The CDR3 sequence is 14 residues long. CDR3 in amino acids: CASSVSVGADTQYF. The CDR3 region has the DNA TGTGCCAGCAGCGTATCCGTGGGCGCAGATACGCAGTATTTT.

Ten or more counts support this clonotype. CDR3 nucleotide sequence: TGTGCCAGCAGTTTAGTTGCAGGGGTTTGGGACTATGGCTACACCTTC. Amino acid sequence: CASSLVAGVWDYGYTF. The chain couples TRBV28 to TRBJ1-2; a weak D match, TRBD1 (6 bases). The germline V gene encodes CDR1 MDHEN and CDR2 SYDVKM. CDR3 length: 16 residues. V lost 2 bases and J lost 3, with 16 bases in between.

This clonotype was seen only a few times. This chain links TRBV25-1 with TRBJ2-5, with 8 positions matching TRBD1. Germline-derived CDR1 and CDR2 are MGHDK and SYGVNS. There are 17 residues in the CDR3. V lost 6 bases and J lost 5; bases outside the gene matches: 17. CDR3 sequence (DNA): TGTGCCAGCAGGGATGGACAGGGCAACGCGTATCAGGAGACCCAGTACTTC. Translation: CASRDGQGNAYQETQYF.

Many counts were recorded for this clonotype. V gene TRBV6-1 combines with J gene TRBJ2-5; D uncertain. Trimming stripped 7 bases from V and 5 bases from J, with 14 bases between. CDR1 is MNHNS, CDR2 SASEGT, per germline. The CDR3 has 13 amino acids. CDR3 DNA: TGTGCCAGCACCCCCTGGGAAGCGGAGACCCAGTACTTC. Translating gives CASTPWEAETQYF.

At least ten counts were recorded for this clonotype. V and J are TRBV12-3 or TRBV12-4 and TRBJ2-7; a weak D match, TRBD1 (6 bases). The CDR3 extends over 15 amino acids. V was shortened by 2 bases and J by 0 bases, with 11 bases between the two germline ends. The CDR3 DNA reads TGTGCCAGCAGTTTAAGACAGGCCCTCTCCTACGAGCAGTACTTC. Amino acid sequence: CASSLRQALSYEQYF.

This clonotype has ten or more counts. The V and J genes are TRBV5-1 and TRBJ2-5; no clear D gene. The CDR3 extends over 14 amino acids. The germline CDR1 and CDR2 sequences are SGHRS and YFSETQ. V was clipped by 0 bases and J by 0 bases, with 6 bases between them. The CDR3 nucleotides read TGCGCCAGCAGCTTGGAAGGCCACCAAGAGACCCAGTACTTC. Its protein product is CASSLEGHQETQYF.

This clonotype showed up just a few times. The rearrangement links TRBV24-1 to TRBJ2-7; D is perhaps TRBD2 (6 bases). Trimming shortened V by 7 bases and J by 7 bases, and 25 bases separated the two germline ends. CDR3 length: 16 residues. Germline V gene lookup returns CDR1 KGHDR and CDR2 SFDVKD. CDR3 amino acids: CATSPSTSLVPSEQYF. The CDR3 region has the DNA TGTGCCACCAGCCCATCGACTAGTTTGGTTCCCAGTGAGCAGTACTTC.

This clonotype turned up a few times. The chain recombines TRBV14 with TRBJ2-5, with D maybe TRBD1 (6 bases). V lost 8 bases and J lost 2, with 15 bases in between. This CDR3 spans 14 amino acids. Germline V gene lookup returns CDR1 SGHDN and CDR2 FVKESK. For the CDR3, the DNA is TGTGCCAGCGCTAAACTGGACAGTCAAGAGACCCAGTACTTC. Its protein product is CASAKLDSQETQYF.

This clonotype showed up just a few times. This may be a read error, as it is one base from a much larger clone. The CDR3 does not end in the conserved phenylalanine or tryptophan, so this is likely a read error. The chain uses TRBV6-2 or TRBV6-3 and TRBJ2-7; tentative D call: TRBD1 (6 bases). Deletions cut 5 bases from V and 1 base from J, with 12 bases between. The CDR3 length is 14 residues. CDR1 is MNHEY, CDR2 SVGEGT, per germline. The CDR3 loop is CASSRNRVSYEQYL. CDR3 coding DNA: TGTGCCAGCAGTCGTAACAGGGTTTCCTACGAGCAGTACCTC.

This clonotype showed up just a few times. The rearrangement links TRBV27 to TRBJ2-1, with unresolved D. The CDR3 runs to 14 residues. V shed 7 bases and J shed 4 bases, with 14 bases lying between them. The germline V gene encodes CDR1 MNHEY and CDR2 SMNVEV (reference sequence). The CDR3 loop reads CASKLGLGYNEQFF. Here the CDR3 DNA reads TGTGCCAGCAAACTTGGGTTGGGGTACAATGAGCAGTTCTTC.

This clonotype was seen a handful of times. The chain's CDR3 is CASSASGTRLYNEQFF. DNA for the CDR3: TGTGCCAGCAGTGCTTCCGGGACCAGACTATACAATGAGCAGTTCTTC. The chain carries TRBV28 and TRBJ2-1; either TRBD1 or TRBD2 may fit D (5 bases each). V was clipped by 5 bases and J by 4 bases, with 18 bases between them. The V gene's germline CDR1 is MDHEN and CDR2 SYDVKM. This CDR3 is 16 amino acids long.

The chain uses TRBV6-1 and TRBJ1-5; 11 nucleotides agree with TRBD1. V was pared by 8 bases and J by 6 bases, with 6 bases of the junction left unmatched. Germline loops: CDR1 MNHNS, CDR2 SASEGT. This CDR3 has 14 residues. The CDR3 reads CASWMGQGGQPQHF. CDR3 DNA sequence: TGTGCCAGCTGGATGGGACAGGGGGGTCAGCCCCAGCATTTT.

This clonotype was seen a handful of times. V and J are TRBV28 and TRBJ1-2; 9 nucleotides line up with TRBD1. With 7 bases clipped from V and 7 bases from J, the junction kept 13 bases outside the gene matches. CDR3 length equals 15 residues. The V gene's germline CDR1 is MDHEN and CDR2 SYDVKM. CDR3 sequence (DNA): TGTGCCAGCACCCTATCTTGGGGACAGGGAACTGGCTACACCTTC. Translation gives CASTLSWGQGTGYTF.

This clonotype was detected a few times. V gene TRBV3-1 combines with J gene TRBJ2-5; TRBD1 aligns across 12 bases. Germline values: CDR1 LGHDT, CDR2 YNNKEL (reference sequence). J was trimmed by 4 bases and V by 1 base; bases with no gene match: 7. The CDR3 length is 17 residues. In DNA form, the CDR3 reads TGTGCCAGCAGCCAAGGCCCGGGACAGGGGGCCTTAGAGACCCAGTACTTC. Protein sequence: CASSQGPGQGALETQYF.